These 30 T cell receptor beta chains were all obtained from the same sample, sequenced in a study of blood T cells in healthy people across ages. A sample-barcoded 5' primer and a J-beta primer mix were used in a second PCR of roughly 7 to 11 cycles. TCRdb itself ran the 5' RACE reads through MiXCR, one entry per CDR3 protein. Among 2 million or so distinct CDR3 sequences, 49% were seen once, and the ten largest hold 2% to 2.5%. Sequencing input: blood. The origin of the receptors is a woman in her forties in good health.

The V gene is TRBV12-3 or TRBV12-4, the J gene TRBJ1-2, with D maybe TRBD1 (5 bases). The CDR3 runs 16 residues. V lost 1 base, J lost 3 bases, and 15 bases lay in between. The CDR3 loop reads CASSLVVGTDYYGYTF. The CDR3 bases are TGTGCCAGCAGTTTAGTAGTCGGGACGGACTACTATGGCTACACCTTC.

The chain carries TRBV28 and TRBJ1-1; no reliable D call. The germline V gene encodes CDR1 MDHEN and CDR2 SYDVKM. The CDR3 is 14 residues long. V lost 6 bases to trimming and J lost 0 bases, with 11 bases between them. The CDR3 spells CASRTDNMNTEAFF. The CDR3 nucleotides read TGTGCCAGCAGAACCGACAATATGAACACTGAAGCTTTCTTT.

This chain joins TRBV6-2 or TRBV6-3 and TRBJ2-7; 9 bases are shared with TRBD1. CDR1 is MNHEY, CDR2 SVGEGT, per germline. The ends lost 5 bases at V and 7 bases at J; junction bases unmatched: 9. The CDR3 totals 14 residues. The CDR3 sequence: CASSPPGTGKEQYF. CDR3 nucleotides: TGTGCCAGCAGTCCACCCGGGACAGGGAAAGAGCAGTACTTC.

The genes are TRBV6-2 or TRBV6-3 and TRBJ2-3, with 8 bases matching TRBD2. The CDR3 is made up of 17 amino acids. The V segment lost 6 bases and the J segment 0 bases; nucleotides outside the gene matches: 11. The germline V gene encodes CDR1 MNHEY and CDR2 SVGEGT. The CDR3 region has the DNA TGTGCCAGCAGCCAATGGGGTAGCGGGGTTAGCACAGATACGCAGTATTTT. It translates to CASSQWGSGVSTDTQYF.

The genes are TRBV27 and TRBJ2-1, with 9 bases fitting TRBD2. V was clipped by 10 bases and J by 8 bases; unmatched bases: 21. The CDR3 contains 17 residues. Per the germline V gene, CDR1 is MNHEY and CDR2 is SMNVEV (reference sequence). Here the CDR3 DNA reads TGTGCCACTTCAGCGGGGGGCCTCGTCGGTCAGAGCCATGAGCAGTTCTTC. This codes for CATSAGGLVGQSHEQFF.

The chain is built from TRBV5-1 and TRBJ2-7; D possibly corresponds to TRBD2 (6 bases). Deletions cut 5 bases from V and 3 bases from J, with 18 bases between. Germline V gene lookup returns CDR1 SGHRS and CDR2 YFSETQ. This CDR3 spans 15 amino acids. DNA for the CDR3: TGCGCCAGCAGTCCGCGGGGACCTGGAGTCTACGAGCAGTACTTC. It specifies CASSPRGPGVYEQYF.

The genes are TRBV20-1 and TRBJ2-5, with D possibly called TRBD1 or TRBD2 (5 bases each). The CDR3 is 14 amino acids. V was pared by 2 bases and J by 5 bases, with 15 bases between. Germline lookup yields CDR1 DFQATT and CDR2 SNEGSKA (reference sequence). This CDR3 reads CSARLGDSRETQYF. CDR3 sequence (DNA): TGCAGTGCTAGATTGGGAGACAGTCGGGAGACCCAGTACTTC.

This clonotype has just a few counts. The rearrangement joins TRBV7-2 to TRBJ2-1; D is uncertain. Germline loops: CDR1 SGHTA, CDR2 FQGNSA. Between the trimmed V and J ends, which lost 5 bases and 7 bases, there was a span of 12 bases. The CDR3 covers 13 residues. This chain's CDR3 is CASSQPGMNEQFF. The DNA for the CDR3 is TGTGCCAGCAGCCAGCCTGGGATGAATGAGCAGTTCTTC.

The gene calls are TRBV24-1 and TRBJ2-5; tentative D call: TRBD1 (7 bases). V was cut by 6 bases and J by 1 base, with 14 bases left in between. This CDR3 is built from 15 residues. Per germline, CDR1 KGHDR and CDR2 SFDVKD. The DNA of the CDR3 is TGTGCCACCAGTCCCGCGGGACAGTCCCAAGAGACCCAGTACTTC. This translates into CATSPAGQSQETQYF.

The gene calls are TRBV6-5 and TRBJ2-5; D is perhaps TRBD1 (6 bases). V dropped 0 bases and J dropped 7 bases, with 15 bases sitting between them. This CDR3 comprises 15 residues. Germline V gives CDR1 MNHEY, CDR2 SVGAGI. The CDR3: CASSYSGTTKGTQYF. The CDR3 bases are TGTGCCAGCAGTTACTCCGGGACAACTAAAGGGACCCAGTACTTC.

Only a few counts were recorded for this clonotype. The chain carries TRBV20-1 and TRBJ1-2, with D uncertain. This CDR3 spans 10 amino acids. With 2 bases removed from V and 7 bases from J, the gap between germline ends came to 5 bases. The germline V gene encodes CDR1 DFQATT and CDR2 SNEGSKA (reference sequence). The chain's CDR3 is CSARPGGYTF. DNA for the CDR3: TGCAGTGCTAGACCCGGTGGCTACACCTTC.

This clonotype turned up a few times. This chain uses TRBV20-1 with TRBJ2-7, with D maybe TRBD1 (6 bases). The V and J ends lost 2 bases and 0 bases respectively, with 11 bases between them. The CDR3 runs to 14 residues. CDR1 and CDR2 (germline): DFQATT, SNEGSKA (reference sequence). In DNA, the CDR3 is TGCAGTGCTAGACGGACAGAGAGCTCCTACGAGCAGTACTTC. Its translation is CSARRTESSYEQYF.

The CDR3 is CASSYSKTANPDTEAFF. The CDR3 region has the DNA TGTGCCAGCAGTTACTCTAAGACAGCGAACCCAGACACTGAAGCTTTCTTT. The V call is TRBV6-5, the J call TRBJ1-1; D may be TRBD1 (5 bases). V lost 0 bases to trimming and J lost 3 bases, with 17 bases between them. Germline-derived CDR1 and CDR2 are MNHEY and SVGAGI. CDR3 length equals 17 residues.

This chain connects TRBV7-8 to TRBJ2-3; either TRBD1 or TRBD2 may supply D (5 bases each). Trimming took off 1 base at V and 2 bases at J, with 16 bases between the two ends. The CDR3 sequence is 17 residues long. The germline CDR1 and CDR2 sequences are SGHVS and FQNEAQ. CDR3 residues: CASSLGGTRGITDTQYF. The CDR3 nucleotides are TGTGCCAGCAGCTTAGGGGGGACCCGGGGAATCACAGATACGCAGTATTTT.

V and J are TRBV12-3 or TRBV12-4 and TRBJ2-5; 7 bases align to TRBD1. This CDR3 spans 15 amino acids. J was trimmed by 11 bases and V by 6 bases; bases with no gene match: 18. The CDR3 sequence: CASSPITGAEYGQYF. The DNA of the CDR3 is TGTGCCAGCAGCCCTATAACAGGGGCAGAGTACGGGCAGTACTTC.

This clonotype was observed at least ten times. The chain links TRBV10-1 to TRBJ2-3; 8 bases fit TRBD1. After removal of 3 bases from V and 0 bases from J, the junction contained 5 bases not matched to a gene. The V gene's germline CDR1 is WNHNN and CDR2 SYGVQD (reference sequence). This CDR3 contains 16 residues. This CDR3 is CASSDRGLLSTDTQYF. The DNA for the CDR3 is TGCGCCAGCAGTGACAGGGGGCTCCTCAGCACAGATACGCAGTATTTT.

In this sample, this clonotype turned up a few times. A read error may account for a junction end that differs from germline. The CDR3 DNA follows: TGTGCCAGCAGCTTAGCTAGCGGAAACCAAGAGACCCAGTACTTC. It specifies CASSLASGNQETQYF. This rearrangement joins TRBV5-1 to TRBJ2-5; 7 nucleotides match TRBD2. CDR3 size: 15 residues. Per germline, CDR1 SGHRS and CDR2 YFSETQ.

This rearrangement joins TRBV14 to TRBJ2-1, with D perhaps TRBD1 (5 bases). The V and J ends lost 5 bases and 0 bases respectively, with 17 bases between them. Germline values: CDR1 SGHDN, CDR2 FVKESK. The CDR3 is 17 amino acids. CDR3 DNA: TGTGCCAGCAGCGGGGATCAGGGCCTTAGCTCCTACAATGAGCAGTTCTTC. The encoded protein is CASSGDQGLSSYNEQFF.

The chain joins TRBV4-1 to TRBJ1-1, with 7 bases lining up with TRBD1. V shed 3 bases, J shed 2 bases, and the junction held 12 bases outside the gene matches. The germline V gene encodes CDR1 MGHRA and CDR2 YSYEKL. The CDR3 spans 17 residues. This chain's CDR3 is CASSQRGPGQINTEAFF. The CDR3 region has the DNA TGCGCCAGCAGCCAGAGGGGTCCGGGACAGATTAACACTGAAGCTTTCTTT.

This clonotype was seen a handful of times. The chain employs TRBV7-2 and TRBJ2-1, with D unclear. With 6 bases removed from V and 7 bases from J, the gap between germline ends came to 10 bases. This CDR3 has 12 residues. From germline, CDR1 is SGHTA and CDR2 FQGNSA. The chain's CDR3 is CASSFLINEQFF. The CDR3 DNA reads as TGTGCCAGCAGTTTCCTAATTAATGAGCAGTTCTTC.

This clonotype was seen only a few times. The V gene is TRBV11-3, the J gene TRBJ2-7, with no clear D. Germline V CDR1 and CDR2: SGHNT, YENEEA. V lost 3 bases to trimming and J lost 6 bases, with 12 bases between them. There are 13 residues in the CDR3. The CDR3 DNA follows: TGTGCCAGCAGCTTGGGTGAGAAGCGCGAGCAGTACTTC. Translating it yields CASSLGEKREQYF.

Notes on this clonotype: At one end, the junction sequence differs from germline, possibly due to a read error. The rearrangement joins TRBV5-1 to TRBJ2-3; D perhaps matches TRBD1 (6 bases). Germline assignment: CDR1 SGHRS and CDR2 YFSETQ. The CDR3 spans 14 residues. The CDR3, as DNA: TGCGTCAGCACGGCAGGGGCTAGCACAGATACGCAGTATTTT. Residues: CVSTAGASTDTQYF. The complete variable domain, with remaining parts taken from reference TRBV5-1 and TRBJ2-3, reads KAGVTQTPRYLIKTRGQQVTLSCSPISGHRSVSWYQQTPGQGLQFLFEYFSETQRNKGNFPGRFSGRQFSNSRSEMNVSTLELGDSALYLCVSTAGASTDTQYFGPGTRLTVL.

This clonotype was counted only a few times. V gene TRBV6-6 combines with J gene TRBJ2-5; either TRBD1 or TRBD2 may fit D (5 bases each). Looked up from germline, CDR1 is MNHNY and CDR2 is SVGAGI (reference sequence). Trimming stripped 6 bases from V and 1 base from J, with 12 bases between. The CDR3 runs to 14 residues. CDR3 region: CASRDSGTQETQYF. In nucleotides, the CDR3 is TGTGCCAGCAGAGACTCCGGGACCCAAGAGACCCAGTACTTC.

V is TRBV6-1 and J is TRBJ2-1; D ambiguous. Trimming took off 6 bases at V and 5 bases at J, with 14 bases between the two ends. The germline CDR1 and CDR2 sequences are MNHNS and SASEGT. This CDR3 is 14 amino acids long. CDR3 in amino acids: CASRSPDRHNEQFF. The CDR3 nucleotides are TGTGCCAGCAGGTCGCCAGATAGGCACAATGAGCAGTTCTTC.

This clonotype occurred once. V and J are TRBV18 and TRBJ2-1; 8 bases are a match to TRBD1. J was trimmed by 9 bases and V by 4 bases; bases with no gene match: 11. Per germline, CDR1 KGHSH and CDR2 LQKENI. The length of the CDR3 is 15 residues. Written as DNA, the CDR3 is TGTGCCAGCTCACTCCGGGACAGGTTCGTAGGTGAGCAGTTCTTC. It translates to CASSLRDRFVGEQFF.

V usage is TRBV24-1 and J usage is TRBJ1-2, with 9 bases lining up with TRBD1. The CDR3 spans 14 residues. Germline CDR1 reads KGHDR; CDR2 reads SFDVKD. The ends lost 4 bases at V and 4 bases at J; junction bases unmatched: 3. CDR3 bases: TGTGCCACCAGTGACAGGGACAGGGTCTATGGCTACACCTTC. It yields the protein CATSDRDRVYGYTF.

The chain couples TRBV5-1 to TRBJ2-5; 7 nucleotides line up with TRBD1. The CDR3 covers 15 residues. Germline-derived CDR1 and CDR2 are SGHRS and YFSETQ. The J segment lost 5 bases and the V segment lost 5 bases, leaving 12 bases of the junction unmatched. The CDR3 sequence is CASSAIRARGETQYF. The CDR3 DNA reads TGCGCCAGCAGTGCCATAAGGGCCAGGGGGGAGACCCAGTACTTC.

The sample holds a few counts of this clonotype. The germline gene is not matched at one end of the junction; a read error may be the cause. The rearrangement joins TRBV7-9 to TRBJ1-2, with D unresolved. The CDR3 covers 13 residues. Germline-derived CDR1 and CDR2 are SEHNR and FQNEAQ (reference sequence). CDR3 nucleotides: TGTGCCAGCAGCGTAGCGCAGGTTACTGGCTACACCTTC. Its protein product is CASSVAQVTGYTF.

The CDR3 protein is CASSRGQVGDTQYF. The CDR3, as DNA: TGCGCCAGCAGCCGCGGACAAGTAGGAGATACGCAGTATTTT. The chain employs TRBV4-3 and TRBJ2-3; TRBD1 might be the D (5 bases). The V and J ends lost 4 bases and 5 bases respectively, with 13 bases between them. The germline V gene encodes CDR1 LGHNA and CDR2 YSLEER. The CDR3 is made up of 14 amino acids.

This clonotype was seen a few times. CDR3 amino acids: CASSTPDREIGYTF. DNA of the CDR3: TGTGCCAGCAGTACGCCCGACAGGGAGATAGGCTACACCTTC. The V and J genes are TRBV27 and TRBJ1-2; 7 nucleotides agree with TRBD1. Germline CDR1 and CDR2: MNHEY and SMNVEV (reference sequence). CDR3 length equals 14 residues. Trimming removed 5 bases from V and 8 bases from J; junction bases left unmatched: 11.